This T cell receptor (beta chain) emerged from a study of shared clonotypes between healthy human individuals (dated by TCRdb to the early 2020s). In terms of the full investigation: Two women and three men aged 18 to 49 years were included in the cohort. For each donor, three plates each were used for CD4 naive and CD4 memory, two plates were used for CD8 naive, and one plate was used for CD8 memory. To estimate repertoire size and how much clonotype sharing occurs between individuals, the study deeply sequenced the blood TCR repertoires of five healthy adults. Different laboratories and diverse techniques were used to prepare libraries and sequence TCR repertoires, to increase sequencing depth and limit assay-specific biases. Leukapheresis yielded between about 0.85 and 9.5 billion PBMCs per donor.

The CDR3, from cysteine to phenylalanine, totals 17 residues. Only CDR3 DNA is held: 51 bases, read in frame from base 1. The germline ends are 22 bases apart after V is trimmed by 5 bases and J by 2 bases. The germline V gene provides CDR1 SGHAT and CDR2 FQNNGV. CD8 naive samples consisted of CD45RO-negative cells that were positively selected for CCR7, yielding a CD45RA+CCR7+ population without TemRA cells. Donors were healthy HIV-negative adults with no recently reported acute infections or vaccinations. Every donor was a Caucasian adult residing in Nashville, Tennessee, USA. After blood collection by leukapheresis, PBMCs were isolated using Ficoll-Histopaque density gradient centrifugation and then cryopreserved in the vapor phase of liquid nitrogen. Purity and quantity of every magnetically sorted T cell population were checked by analytical flow cytometry. Each sorted fraction had its genomic DNA isolated and then quantified by UV absorbance on a Nanodrop 2000c.

Turning to this clone: This receptor's antigen is unknown. No clone much larger than this one lies a single base away; base qualities are absent.

Using the deep immunoSEQ assay, multiplex PCR amplified TCR CDR3 regions from genomic DNA. Extracted genomic DNA from each cell subset was distributed evenly across all wells of several immunoSEQ 96-well plates, and each plate was treated as a replicate. For sorted subsets, approximately 210 ng genomic DNA, equal to tens of thousands of T cell genomes, was loaded into each replicate PCR. Purified libraries were measured with a Qubit 3.0 fluorometer, size-checked on a Bioanalyzer 2100, and measured again with the KAPA Library Quantification kit. Each immunoSEQ 96-well plate was sequenced on its own single-read 150-cycle Illumina NextSeq 550 flow cell. In the paper's pipeline: Because only junctional sequences without quality scores were contained in the immunoSEQ output, filtering matching that applied to full-length reads could not be performed. Sequences were annotated with PyIR, a Python wrapper for IgBLAST v1.9, and V/J genes and CDR3 were assigned using IMGT germline references. Reads were filtered out if the reads had weak V/J assignments (E-value above 1e-6), no CDR3, stop codons, out-of-frame junctions, or ambiguous translated residues. V3J clonotypes were defined as sequences sharing an identical inferred V gene, J gene, and CDR3 amino acid sequence. Percentage overlap between repertoires was computed as shared unique clonotypes divided by the size of the smaller repertoire. Repertoire richness was assessed with RTK rarefaction, the Chao1 estimator, and Recon v2.1 estimates of unobserved clonotypes. Generation probabilities for all TCRbeta clonotypes obtained by the gDNA method from several donors were computed using OLGA. The source is immuneACCESS, and TCRdb retained only in-frame sequences with V and J called. Part of the clones is not carried over; for the studies checked, unresolved V genes explain less than half of this, and the remainder is unexplained. V and J calls and clone size are those listed in that table; D and trimming were worked out from the DNA. Here the sample has a few million clones; around 93% occur a single time. Under 2% of the sample is held by the ten biggest clonotypes.

Overall results and qualifications from the work: Because the study included a small number of donors, the genetic and exposure-history diversity represented was limited. Rarefaction of sorted-subset datasets indicated incomplete sequencing despite the large sequencing depth. Sampling was limited to blood, and TCR repertoires in tissue likely differ from TCR repertoires in blood. Compared with non-shared clonotypes, the clonotypes found in all four sorted-subset donors had higher generation probabilities. About 5% of naive CD4, 3.5% of naive CD8, around 2.3% of memory CD4, and around 0.42% of memory CD8 clonotypes were shared across several donors. Larger estimated clonotype richness was generally found for naive subsets than for memory subsets. Based on pairwise subsampling, the degree of clonotype sharing among donors was expected to be affected by sequencing depth.

This clonotype was sampled from a man younger than 35 in good health. Some clones in this sample may be carry-over from other donors' samples. The sequence links TRBV11-2 to TRBJ2-7; a tentative D match to TRBD1 spans 6 bases. Sequencing was performed on naive CD8+ T cells from PBMCs. This specimen's cell subset or site label, interpreted: CD45RA+CCR7+. The CDR3 sequence is CASSAHKGGGNPYEQYF. The base sequence is TGTGCCAGCAGCGCCCATAAAGGGGGTGGGAACCCCTACGAGCAGTACTTC.